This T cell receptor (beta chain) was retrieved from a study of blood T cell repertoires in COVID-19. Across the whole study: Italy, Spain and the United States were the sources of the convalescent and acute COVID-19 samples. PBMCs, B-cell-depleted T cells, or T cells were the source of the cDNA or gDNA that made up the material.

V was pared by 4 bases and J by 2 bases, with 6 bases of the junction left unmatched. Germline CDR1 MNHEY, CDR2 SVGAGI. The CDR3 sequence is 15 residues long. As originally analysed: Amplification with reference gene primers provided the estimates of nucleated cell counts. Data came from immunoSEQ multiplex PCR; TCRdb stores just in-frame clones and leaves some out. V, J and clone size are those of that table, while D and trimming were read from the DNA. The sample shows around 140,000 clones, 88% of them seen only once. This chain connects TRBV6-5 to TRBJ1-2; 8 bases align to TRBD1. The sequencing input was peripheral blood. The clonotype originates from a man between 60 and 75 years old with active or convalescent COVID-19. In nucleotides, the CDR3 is TGTGCCAGCAGTTTCGGACAGGGTTGGAACTATGGCTACACCTTC. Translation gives CASSFGQGWNYGYTF.